These T cell receptor beta chains were read from a single sample in a study of blood T cells in healthy people across ages. MiXCR, run by TCRdb on the 5' RACE reads, gives a single entry per CDR3 protein. The sample has around 780,000 distinct CDR3 sequences, about 61% seen once; the top ten hold around a quarter. Sequencing was performed on blood. All receptors come from a man aged 40-55 years in good health. CDR3s include the opening cysteine and the closing phenylalanine or tryptophan. The D gene is left open where the match is weak. A clone size is listed for some rows: how often the clone was seen (once, few, many), or a class if it is expanded.

TRBV3-1	TRBD2	NA	TRBJ2-3	TGTGCCAGCAGCCAAGCCCATCCCGGGACTAGCGGGGGGCTCACAGATACGCAGTATTTT	CASSQAHPGTSGGLTDTQYF
TRBV20-1	NA	NA	TRBJ1-5	TGCAGTGCTAGGACCCTCCGTGACAGGCTGAGGGGCAATCAGCCCCAGCATTTT	CSARTLRDRLRGNQPQHF
TRBV15	TRBD2	NA	TRBJ2-5	TGTGCCACCAGCAGAGATGTTCTGCGGGAGGTATCCTGGGAGTACTTC	CATSRDVLREVSWEYF
TRBV6-1	TRBD2	NA	TRBJ2-1	TGTGCCAGCAGGACCCAAACTAGCGGGGGGTCCTATGAGCAGTTCTTC	CASRTQTSGGSYEQFF
TRBV15	NA	NA	TRBJ2-5	TGTGCCACCAGCACGACAGGACCCCAAGAGACCCAGTACTTC	CATSTTGPQETQYF
TRBV12-3/TRBV12-4	NA	NA	TRBJ2-7	TGTGCCAGCAGTTTAAACCCCGGCTCCTACGAGCAGTACTTC	CASSLNPGSYEQYF
TRBV6-1	TRBD1	NA	TRBJ2-3	TGTGCCAGCAGAGAACTCGGGACAGGGAAGGGCACAGATACGCAGTATTTT	CASRELGTGKGTDTQYF
TRBV7-2	NA	many	TRBJ2-7	TGTGCCAGCAGTTCGGGAGAGTGGGGCTACGAGCAGTACTTC	CASSSGEWGYEQYF
TRBV12-3/TRBV12-4	NA	few	TRBJ2-3	TGTGCCAGCAGTTTAGGGCCCGCCCAGAATACGCAGTATTTT	CASSLGPAQNTQYF
TRBV4-1	NA	NA	TRBJ1-6	TGCGCCAGCAGCCAAGCGAGGTCACCCCTCCACTTT	CASSQARSPLHF
TRBV7-2	NA	NA	TRBJ2-1	TGTGCCAGCAGCCCACCCCCGTATGGCGACAAAGAGACCCAGTTCTTC	CASSPPPYGDKETQFF
TRBV7-2	NA	NA	TRBJ1-2	TGTGCCAGCAGCGGGTGGGACCTTACCCACCTCCGTGGCTACACCTTC	CASSGWDLTHLRGYTF
TRBV5-1	TRBD1	NA	TRBJ2-3	TGCGCCAGCAGCTTGGATCGACAGGGGGGCACAGATACGCAGTATTTT	CASSLDRQGGTDTQYF
TRBV6-1	TRBD2	NA	TRBJ2-1	TGTGCCAGCAGTGTCACTAGCGGGGGGCCCGTTGAGCAGTTCTTC	CASSVTSGGPVEQFF
TRBV28	NA	few	TRBJ2-7	TGTGCCAGCAGATTCAAGTACTACGAGCAGTACTTC	CASRFKYYEQYF
TRBV12-3/TRBV12-4	TRBD1	NA	TRBJ1-2	TGTGCCAGCACTCCCGGGACAGGGGGTTATGGCTACACCTTC	CASTPGTGGYGYTF
TRBV11-3	NA	NA	TRBJ1-2	TGTGCCAGCAGTTCTAGGGACGCCGACTATGGCTACACCTTC	CASSSRDADYGYTF
TRBV25-1	TRBD1	many	TRBJ1-4	TGTGCCAGCAGTGTTCCACAGGGGAATTTCGAAAAACTGTTTTTT	CASSVPQGNFEKLFF
TRBV5-1	NA	NA	TRBJ1-5	TGCGCCAGCAGCTTGGCCGGGGCAGACAATCAGCCCCAGCATTTT	CASSLAGADNQPQHF
TRBV3-1	TRBD1	few	TRBJ2-4	TGTGCCAGCAGTCCGAGACAGGGGGCGCAATCTGAGCAGTACTTC	CASSPRQGAQSEQYF
TRBV21-1	NA	NA	TRBJ2-5	TGTGCCAGCCAAATTAGGGGAGAGACCCAGTACTTC	CASQIRGETQYF
TRBV3-1	NA	many	TRBJ1-5	TGTGCCAGCAGCCAAGGGGGGAATCAGCCCCAGCATTTT	CASSQGGNQPQHF
TRBV7-9	NA	NA	TRBJ2-4	TGTGCCAGCAGCCCGGGGTACGACGGACCCCTGGGCAAAAACATTCAGTACTTC	CASSPGYDGPLGKNIQYF
TRBV7-9	NA	NA	TRBJ1-4	TGTGCCAGCAGCCCAGTTAGGGGGGCAACTAATGAAAAACTGTTTTTT	CASSPVRGATNEKLFF
TRBV27	NA	NA	TRBJ1-4	TGTGCCAGCGGCCGGGAGGCGACTAATGAAAAACTGTTTTTT	CASGREATNEKLFF
TRBV7-2	NA	NA	TRBJ2-3	TGTGCCAGCAGCTTAGCGGCGCTAGATACGCAGTATTTT	CASSLAALDTQYF
TRBV2	NA	few	TRBJ2-7	TGTGCCAGCGCCGGGACTTTGCAGTACTTC	CASAGTLQYF
TRBV2	NA	NA	TRBJ2-5	TGTGCCAGCAGTGAAGGCGGTGGGGGACTGGAGACCCAGTACTTC	CASSEGGGGLETQYF
TRBV5-1	NA	NA	TRBJ2-5	TGCGCCAGCAGCTTGTCGAACTGGGACCAAGAGACCCAGTACTTC	CASSLSNWDQETQYF